The 19 T cell receptor beta chains presented below share a single source sample, sequenced in a study of cytomegalovirus exposure and HLA in healthy donors. The method was immunoSEQ multiplex PCR; TCRdb's version includes in-frame clones alone and lacks a portion of them. This table has 150,000 or so clones, around nine tenths appearing once. Material for sequencing was PBMCs. The origin of the receptors is a man between 18 and 29 years old in good health and CMV-seropositive.

This clone was recorded only once. The V gene is TRBV18, the J gene TRBJ1-3, with D maybe TRBD1 (6 bases). Looked up from germline, CDR1 is KGHSH and CDR2 is LQKENI. Trimming took 3 bases from V and 0 from J, leaving 9 bases between them. The CDR3 consists of 15 residues. The CDR3 spells CASSPRDNSGNTIYF. CDR3 DNA sequence: TGTGCCAGCTCACCCCGGGACAACTCTGGAAACACCATATATTTT.

The chain combines TRBV21-1 with TRBJ1-4; the tabulated D call, TRBD1, remains unverified against the DNA. TRBV21-1 is a recognized pseudogene. The CDR3 consists of 13 residues. The CDR3 DNA sequence: TGTGCCAGCAGCTCCTACAAGGGGGAAAAACTGTTTTTT. It is translated as CASSSYKGEKLFF.

The chain employs TRBV19 and TRBJ1-2, with TRBD1 identical over 8 bases. The CDR3 has 14 residues. Germline loops: CDR1 LNHDA, CDR2 SQIVND (reference sequence). V trimming: 10 bases; J trimming: 3 bases; junction bases outside the gene matches: 10. DNA of the CDR3: TGTGCCACCACGAAAGGACAGGGTTACTATGGCTACACCTTC. This codes for CATTKGQGYYGYTF.

The rearrangement joins TRBV6-6 to TRBJ2-1; 8 nucleotides match TRBD1. After removal of 6 bases from V and 1 base from J, the junction contained 5 bases not matched to a gene. In germline, CDR1 is MNHNY, CDR2 SVGAGI (reference sequence). The CDR3 consists of 15 residues. CDR3 in amino acids: CASSWDRSSYNEQFF. In DNA form, the CDR3 reads TGTGCCAGCAGCTGGGACAGGAGTTCCTACAATGAGCAGTTCTTC.

The chain employs TRBV6-6 and TRBJ2-1; TRBD1 might be the D (5 bases). The V end lost 2 bases, the J end lost 6 bases, and 8 bases lay between the germline ends. The germline CDR1 and CDR2 sequences are MNHNY and SVGAGI (reference sequence). The CDR3 loop spans 13 amino acids. In nucleotides, the CDR3 is TGTGCCAGCAGTTACAGGGGTCTCAATGAGCAGTTCTTC. Translating it yields CASSYRGLNEQFF.

J is TRBJ2-7 and V is TRBV5-6; TRBD2 matches 16 bases. Trimming removed 4 bases from V and 5 bases from J; junction bases left unmatched: 6. Germline CDR1 is SGHDT and CDR2 is YYEEEE. The CDR3 sequence is 16 residues long. CDR3 residues: CASSPGLAGGFDEQYF. The CDR3 bases are TGTGCCAGCAGCCCGGGACTAGCGGGAGGGTTCGACGAGCAGTACTTC.

The chain has TRBV6-5 and TRBJ1-2, with D uncertain. V shed 2 bases and J shed 1 base, with 11 bases lying between them. The CDR3 loop spans 15 amino acids. The V gene's germline CDR1 is MNHEY and CDR2 SVGAGI. The CDR3 spells CASSYGHSNNYGYTF. DNA for the CDR3: TGTGCCAGCAGTTACGGGCACTCAAATAACTATGGCTACACCTTC.

The sample holds one count of this clone. The V and J genes are TRBV19 and TRBJ1-5; TRBD1 aligns across 7 bases. V lost 5 bases, J lost 3 bases, and 4 bases stayed unmatched. The CDR3 has 14 residues. The germline V gene has CDR1 LNHDA and CDR2 SQIVND (reference sequence). The CDR3 loop reads CASSATGVNQPQHF. The CDR3, as DNA: TGTGCCAGTAGTGCTACAGGGGTCAATCAGCCCCAGCATTTT. The complete variable domain, with remaining parts taken from reference TRBV19 and TRBJ1-5, reads DGGITQSPKYLFRKEGQNVTLSCEQNLNHDAMYWYRQDPGQGLRLIYYSQIVNDFQKGDIAEGYSVSREKKESFPLTVTSAQKNPTAFYLCASSATGVNQPQHFGDGTRLSIL.

The chain joins TRBV4-3 to TRBJ1-4; 7 bases are shared with TRBD1. The CDR3 covers 18 residues. V lost 1 base and J lost 2; bases outside the gene matches: 10. Germline values: CDR1 LGHNA, CDR2 YSLEER. DNA of the CDR3: TGCGCCAGCAGCCAAGGGGACAGCGCCCTGAGGACTAATGAAAAACTGTTTTTT. It codes for CASSQGDSALRTNEKLFF.

The chain is built from TRBV9 and TRBJ1-1; D is unresolved. The V gene's germline CDR1 is SGDLS and CDR2 YYNGEE. V dropped 0 bases and J dropped 6 bases, with 15 bases sitting between them. This CDR3 contains 15 residues. CDR3 protein: CASSVVLGGAAEAFF. The CDR3 DNA is TGTGCCAGCAGCGTAGTTTTGGGAGGTGCCGCTGAAGCTTTCTTT.

This chain links TRBV4-3 with TRBJ1-3; perhaps TRBD1 as D (5 bases). The germline V gene encodes CDR1 LGHNA and CDR2 YSLEER. This CDR3 contains 16 residues. V was shortened by 6 bases and J by 3 bases, with 18 bases between the two germline ends. The CDR3, as DNA: TGCGCCAGCAGTCAAAAAAGGGGTCAGCTTGGAAACACCATATATTTT. Translated, it gives CASSQKRGQLGNTIYF.

The chain combines TRBV5-3 with TRBJ2-7, with 7 positions matching TRBD2. TRBV5-3 is given ORF status, its function remaining uncertain. The CDR3 is made up of 16 amino acids. V lost 1 base, J lost 5 bases, and 12 bases stayed unmatched. As DNA, the CDR3 is TGTGCCAGAAGCTTGCGCGGGAGCGATCCACGCGACGAGCAGTACTTC. Translation gives CARSLRGSDPRDEQYF.

This chain connects TRBV6-1 to TRBJ1-1, with 8 bases that match TRBD1. CDR1 MNHNS and CDR2 SASEGT come from the germline V gene. J gave up 3 bases and V 6 bases, and 6 bases lay outside the gene matches. CDR3 length equals 14 residues. In DNA form, the CDR3 reads TGTGCCAGCAGACTACACAGGGGGGACACTGAAGCTTTCTTT. This sequence encodes CASRLHRGDTEAFF.

The V and J genes are TRBV13 and TRBJ2-3; TRBD2 is a possible D gene (5 bases). Germline values: CDR1 PRHDT, CDR2 FYEKMQ (reference sequence). The CDR3 has 16 residues. Trimming pared 5 bases from V and 0 bases from J, leaving 15 bases between. The CDR3 protein is CASSPGERTSTDTQYF. Here the CDR3 DNA reads TGTGCCAGCAGCCCCGGCGAGCGGACTAGCACAGATACGCAGTATTTT.

The chain has TRBV6-1 and TRBJ2-1, with D perhaps matching TRBD2 (5 bases). Germline V gene data show CDR1 as MNHNS and CDR2 as SASEGT. This CDR3 spans 15 amino acids. V was pared by 4 bases and J by 3 bases, with 13 bases between. The CDR3 reads CASSVGAAGYNEQFF. The CDR3 nucleotides read TGTGCCAGCAGTGTAGGAGCGGCCGGCTACAATGAGCAGTTCTTC.

This chain links TRBV27 with TRBJ2-1; the D is unclear. CDR3 length: 16 residues. V gave up 0 bases and J gave up 4 bases, with 13 bases separating them. Germline loops: CDR1 MNHEY, CDR2 SMNVEV (reference sequence). The CDR3 DNA reads TGTGCCAGCAGTTTATCGACCACGACTCGTTACAATGAGCAGTTCTTC. It encodes CASSLSTTTRYNEQFF.

The chain joins TRBV4-1 to TRBJ2-2; 9 bases map to TRBD2. The CDR3 totals 16 residues. With 0 bases clipped from V and 3 bases from J, the junction kept 2 bases outside the gene matches. The germline V gene encodes CDR1 MGHRA and CDR2 YSYEKL. CDR3 in amino acids: CASSQETSGYTGELFF. The CDR3 region has the DNA TGCGCCAGCAGCCAAGAAACTAGCGGGTACACCGGGGAGCTGTTTTTT.

J is TRBJ2-3 and V is TRBV7-3, with 11 bases aligning to TRBD2. V gave up 5 bases and J gave up 0 bases; unmatched junction bases: 10. This CDR3 region has 18 residues. Germline V gene data show CDR1 as SGHTA and CDR2 as FQGTGA. CDR3 DNA: TGTGCCAGCAGCCTTACTAGCGGGGGTGGAGCTAGCACAGATACGCAGTATTTT. This translates into CASSLTSGGGASTDTQYF.

This chain links TRBV4-2 with TRBJ2-2; weak D call: TRBD1 (6 bases). This CDR3 comprises 16 residues. V dropped 3 bases and J dropped 4 bases, with 15 bases sitting between them. Germline V CDR1 and CDR2: LGHNA, YNFKEQ. The CDR3 loop is CASSQPDRTGTGELFF. For the CDR3, the DNA is TGTGCCAGCAGCCAGCCCGACAGGACCGGCACCGGGGAGCTGTTTTTT.